The T cell receptor (beta chain) described here comes from a study of cytomegalovirus exposure and HLA in healthy donors. Background on the study: Early on, a data release was issued that held roughly 86 million unique TCRs from HLA-typed donors. Whole-study findings and limits: It was likely that a cluster of highly shared sequence variants was a sequencing artifact. Evidence from a later analysis indicated that most CMV-associated TCR beta chains looked HLA-restricted.

About this clone itself: Its antigen is still unknown.

This CDR3 is 16 amino acids long. Germline V gene lookup returns CDR1 LNHDA and CDR2 SQIVND (reference sequence). Trimming removed 7 bases from V and 8 bases from J; junction bases left unmatched: 15. PCR amplification relied on 60 Vbeta primers (plus 13 Jbeta primers). Source study methods: The count from a later analysis was some 83 million unique TCR beta chains, around 11 million of them shared. Some clones are missing from TCRdb's copy, which holds only in-frame ones; the method was immunoSEQ multiplex PCR. The DNA was the basis for D and trimming; V, J and clone size are from that table. This sample has about 80,000 clones, with 79% found just once.

The sequence was obtained from a man aged 25 to 40 in good health and CMV-seronegative. The V call is TRBV19, the J call TRBJ1-4; 8 bases are a match to TRBD1. Material for sequencing was PBMCs. Here the CDR3 reads CASNGQGAAFGEKLFF. In nucleotides, the CDR3 is TGTGCCAGTAACGGGCAGGGGGCAGCCTTCGGGGAAAAACTGTTTTTT.